The entry below gives a single T cell receptor beta chain sequence along with its context. Its antigen is still unknown. The data belong to a study of cytomegalovirus exposure and HLA in healthy donors. Amplification used 60 Vbeta primers and 13 Jbeta primers. Assay used: immunoSEQ multiplex PCR; TCRdb lists only in-frame clones, some missing. Altogether about 120,000 clones are present, 80% to 90% being singletons, with the ten largest covering approximately 1.8%. Study-wide points: Reported findings show TCR beta sequences accurately forecast HLA-A and HLA-B alleles in most subjects. Later analysis reportedly placed an Asian-associated ancestry cluster below the approximately 680-donor mean in N-insertions.

The V and J ends lost 3 bases and 2 bases, in that order; junction bases with no gene match: 3. The germline V gene has CDR1 LNHDA and CDR2 SQIVND (reference sequence). The CDR3 is 16 amino acids. The TCR originated in a middle-aged man in good health and CMV-seronegative. The sample was PBMCs. The rearrangement uses TRBV19 and TRBJ1-4; 10 positions agree with TRBD1. The CDR3 DNA reads as TGTGCCAGTAGTATGGGACAGGGGTCCACTAATGAAAAACTGTTTTTT. Translated: CASSMGQGSTNEKLFF.